This T cell receptor beta chain stems from a study of blood T cell repertoires in COVID-19. Across the study: Collection of acute and convalescent COVID-19 samples took place in the United States, Italy and Spain.

The germline V gene has CDR1 MDHEN and CDR2 SYDVKM. Trimming at V came to 7 bases and at J to 4 bases, leaving 8 bases not matched to a gene. The CDR3 is 15 amino acids. Methods used by the authors: Amplification of reference gene primers was used by the study to estimate nucleated cell counts. Libraries were prepared by immunoSEQ multiplex PCR; TCRdb keeps only in-frame clonotypes and omits some of them. V and J calls and clone size follow that table, whereas D and trimming were derived from the DNA. The sample lists more than 150,000 clones, about 85% occurring once. The clonotype originates from a man aged 70-80 years who had recovered from COVID-19. The chain uses TRBV28 and TRBJ2-2; 8 bases map to TRBD2. The source material was peripheral blood. The DNA of the CDR3 is TGTGCCAGCATAGTGAGCGGGAGTGGCACCGGGGAGCTGTTTTTT. It encodes CASIVSGSGTGELFF.